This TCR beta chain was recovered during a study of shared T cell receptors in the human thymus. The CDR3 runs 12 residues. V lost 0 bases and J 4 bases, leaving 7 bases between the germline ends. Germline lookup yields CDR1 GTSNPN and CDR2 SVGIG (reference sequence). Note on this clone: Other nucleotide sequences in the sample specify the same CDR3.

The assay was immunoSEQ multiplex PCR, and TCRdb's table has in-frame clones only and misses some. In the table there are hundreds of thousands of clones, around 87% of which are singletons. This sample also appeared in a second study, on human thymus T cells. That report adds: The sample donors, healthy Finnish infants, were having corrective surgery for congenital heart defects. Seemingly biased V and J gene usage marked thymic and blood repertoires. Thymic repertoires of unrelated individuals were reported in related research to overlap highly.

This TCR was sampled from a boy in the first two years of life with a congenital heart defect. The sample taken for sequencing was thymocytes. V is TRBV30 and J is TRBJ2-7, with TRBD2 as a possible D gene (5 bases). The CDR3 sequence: CAWSVRDYEQYF. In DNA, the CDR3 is TGTGCCTGGAGTGTACGGGATTACGAGCAGTACTTC.